The rows below give T cell receptor beta chains drawn from one sample of a study of cytomegalovirus exposure and HLA in healthy donors. Assay: immunoSEQ multiplex PCR; the TCRdb copy retains only in-frame clones and omits some. The data contain around 87,000 clones, more than 70% of them singletons. The sequenced sample consisted of PBMCs. These receptors all stem from a man aged 35 to 55 in good health and CMV-seronegative. Both conserved end residues are part of each CDR3. The D gene is left open where the match is weak. The size field is filled for only some rows; it gives once, few, many or a size class.

d_call	v_call	clone_size	j_call	cdr3_aa	cdr3_nt
.	TRBV9	once	TRBJ2-3	CASSVEPLWSGSTDTQYF	TGTGCCAGCAGCGTAGAGCCTCTTTGGAGCGGGTCCACAGATACGCAGTATTTT
.	TRBV5-1	.	TRBJ1-1	CASREGDTEAFF	TGCGCCAGCAGAGAGGGGGACACTGAAGCTTTCTTT
.	TRBV30	.	TRBJ1-2	CAWRDSYGYTF	TGTGCCTGGAGGGACAGCTATGGCTACACCTTC
TRBD1	TRBV7-9	.	TRBJ1-2	CASSAPGQGHYGYTF	TGTGCCAGCAGCGCACCGGGACAGGGGCACTATGGCTACACCTTC
TRBD2	TRBV13	.	TRBJ2-1	CASSLDRLASSNEQFF	TGTGCCAGCAGCTTAGACCGACTAGCGTCCTCCAATGAGCAGTTCTTC
TRBD1	TRBV5-4	few	TRBJ2-7	CASSSTGGFIYEQYF	TGTGCCAGCAGCTCGACAGGGGGGTTTATCTACGAGCAGTACTTC
.	TRBV30	.	TRBJ1-6	CAWNNRVSPLHF	TGTGCCTGGAATAACAGGGTTTCACCCCTCCACTTT
TRBD2	TRBV19	.	TRBJ2-1	CASRHSGGANEQFF	TGTGCCAGTAGACATAGCGGGGGGGCCAATGAGCAGTTCTTC
.	TRBV4-2	.	TRBJ2-7	CASSQAQGYEQYF	TGTGCCAGCAGCCAGGCTCAGGGTTACGAGCAGTACTTC
TRBD1	TRBV2	once	TRBJ2-7	CASRREGQGANEQYF	TGTGCCAGCAGGAGAGAAGGACAGGGGGCGAACGAGCAGTACTTC
.	TRBV9	.	TRBJ2-2	CASRGGQSNTGELFF	TGTGCCAGCAGGGGAGGTCAGTCGAACACCGGGGAGCTGTTTTTT
.	TRBV5-1	.	TRBJ1-4	CASSLAPATNEKLFF	TGCGCCAGCAGCTTGGCCCCGGCAACTAATGAAAAACTGTTTTTT
.	TRBV7-3	.	TRBJ1-6	CASSPRGSDNSPLHF	TGTGCCAGCAGCCCCCGCGGTAGCGATAATTCACCCCTCCACTTT
.	TRBV5-1	few	TRBJ2-7	CASSLDRSYEQYF	TGCGCCAGCAGCTTGGACAGGTCCTACGAGCAGTACTTC
TRBD2	TRBV6-6	.	TRBJ2-5	CASSYLGGAETQYF	TGTGCCAGCAGTTATTTGGGAGGGGCCGAGACCCAGTACTTC
.	TRBV6-6	once	TRBJ1-2	CASSYALGDGYTF	TGTGCCAGCAGTTACGCCCTAGGGGATGGCTACACCTTC
.	TRBV6-5	.	TRBJ1-2	CASTPGVDGYTF	TGTGCCAGCACCCCAGGGGTCGATGGCTACACCTTC
.	TRBV20-1	.	TRBJ2-7	CSASRGGEQYF	TGCAGTGCTAGCAGGGGTGGCGAGCAGTACTTC
TRBD1	TRBV10-3	.	TRBJ1-2	CATTGTGDSPNYGYTF	TGTGCTACAACTGGGACAGGGGATTCTCCTAACTATGGCTACACCTTC
.	TRBV19	.	TRBJ1-2	CASSMARTYGYTF	TGTGCCAGTAGTATGGCCAGAACCTATGGCTACACCTTC
.	TRBV4-2	.	TRBJ1-1	CASSQELGAGANTEAFF	TGTGCCAGCAGCCAAGAATTGGGGGCAGGGGCAAACACTGAAGCTTTCTTT
TRBD1	TRBV6-5	once	TRBJ2-1	CASSYNRGPYNEQFF	TGTGCCAGCAGTTACAACAGGGGCCCCTACAATGAGCAGTTCTTC
.	TRBV7-8	.	TRBJ1-5	CASSLEGFKNQPQHF	TGTGCCAGCAGCTTAGAGGGGTTCAAGAATCAGCCCCAGCATTTT
TRBD2	TRBV7-3	.	TRBJ2-3	CASSPLRSGGPDTQYF	TGTGCCAGCAGCCCCCTTAGGAGCGGGGGGCCAGATACGCAGTATTTT
TRBD1	TRBV5-1	few	TRBJ1-4	CASRTGRTTNEKLFF	TGCGCCAGCAGGACAGGGAGGACAACTAATGAAAAACTGTTTTTT
TRBD2	TRBV7-2	.	TRBJ2-5	CASSLVASGDLLQETQYF	TGTGCCAGCAGCTTAGTCGCTAGCGGGGACTTACTACAAGAGACCCAGTACTTC
TRBD2	TRBV7-9	.	TRBJ2-3	CASSFRRLAGNTDTQYF	TGTGCCAGCAGCTTTCGACGGCTAGCGGGGAACACAGATACGCAGTATTTT
.	TRBV27	.	TRBJ1-6	CASSDIPYNSPLHF	TGTGCCAGCAGTGACATTCCCTATAATTCACCCCTCCACTTT
TRBD2	TRBV15	.	TRBJ2-5	CATSRDSGRRETQYF	TGTGCCACCAGCAGGGACTCCGGGAGGCGGGAGACCCAGTACTTC
TRBD1	TRBV28	few	TRBJ2-7	CASSSRTGRYEQYF	TGTGCCAGCAGTTCACGGACAGGGAGATACGAGCAGTACTTC
TRBD2	TRBV9	.	TRBJ2-3	CASSAGLAGGPGTDTQYF	TGTGCCAGCAGCGCGGGACTAGCGGGGGGTCCTGGCACAGATACGCAGTATTTT
TRBD1	TRBV19	.	TRBJ2-7	CASRDRASYEQYF	TGTGCCAGCCGGGACAGGGCTTCCTACGAGCAGTACTTC
TRBD1	TRBV5-6	.	TRBJ1-6	CASSPRDRRSSYNSPLHF	TGTGCCAGCAGCCCCCGGGACAGAAGAAGCTCCTATAATTCACCCCTCCACTTT
TRBD2	TRBV7-7	.	TRBJ2-1	CASSPGTSGGNEQFF	TGTGCCAGCAGCCCAGGGACTAGCGGGGGTAATGAGCAGTTCTTC
TRBD1	TRBV14	.	TRBJ1-6	CASSQDIGQGISPLHF	TGTGCCAGCAGCCAAGATATCGGACAGGGGATTTCACCCCTCCACTTT
TRBD1	TRBV4-1	.	TRBJ1-1	CASSHLGRDRNTEAFF	TGCGCCAGCAGCCATTTGGGTCGGGACAGGAACACTGAAGCTTTCTTT
TRBD1	TRBV27	once	TRBJ1-6	CASRTGGAYSPLHF	TGTGCCAGCAGAACAGGGGGCGCTTATTCACCCCTCCACTTT
TRBD1	TRBV7-7	.	TRBJ2-2	CASSPLTGEPNTGELFF	TGTGCCAGCAGCCCGTTGACAGGGGAACCGAACACCGGGGAGCTGTTTTTT
TRBD2	TRBV9	.	TRBJ2-7	CASSTLAGGPYEQYF	TGTGCCAGCAGCACCCTAGCGGGGGGCCCCTACGAGCAGTACTTC
TRBD1	TRBV6-5	few	TRBJ2-1	CASSYSTPDRDNEQFF	TGTGCCAGCAGTTACTCAACCCCGGACAGGGACAATGAGCAGTTCTTC
.	TRBV7-9	.	TRBJ2-2	CASSRAADGTGELFF	TGTGCCAGCAGCCGAGCGGCGGACGGGACCGGGGAGCTGTTTTTT
.	TRBV10-3	.	TRBJ2-3	CAISWTSTDTQYF	TGTGCCATCTCTTGGACTAGCACAGATACGCAGTATTTT
.	TRBV28	once	TRBJ2-5	CASSPRGASQETQYF	TGTGCCAGCAGCCCCAGGGGAGCGAGCCAAGAGACCCAGTACTTC
TRBD2	TRBV7-3	few	TRBJ2-5	CASSPRTSGVETQYF	TGTGCCAGCAGCCCTAGGACTAGCGGGGTGGAGACCCAGTACTTC